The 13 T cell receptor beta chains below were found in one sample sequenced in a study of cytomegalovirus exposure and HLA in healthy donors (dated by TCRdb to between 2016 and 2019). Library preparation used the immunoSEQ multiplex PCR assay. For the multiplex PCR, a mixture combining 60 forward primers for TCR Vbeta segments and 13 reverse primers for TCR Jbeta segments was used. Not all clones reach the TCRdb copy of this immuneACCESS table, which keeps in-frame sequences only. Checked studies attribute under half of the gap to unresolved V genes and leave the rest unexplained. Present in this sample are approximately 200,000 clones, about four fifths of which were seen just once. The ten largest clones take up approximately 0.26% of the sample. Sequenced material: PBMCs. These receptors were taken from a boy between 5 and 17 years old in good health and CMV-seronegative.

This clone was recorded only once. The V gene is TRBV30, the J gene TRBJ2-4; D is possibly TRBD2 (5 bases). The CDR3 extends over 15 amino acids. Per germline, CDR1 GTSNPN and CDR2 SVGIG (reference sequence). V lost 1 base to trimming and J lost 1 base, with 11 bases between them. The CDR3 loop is CAWSDEGRAKNIQYF. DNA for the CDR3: TGTGCCTGGAGTGACGAGGGTCGGGCCAAAAACATTCAGTACTTC.

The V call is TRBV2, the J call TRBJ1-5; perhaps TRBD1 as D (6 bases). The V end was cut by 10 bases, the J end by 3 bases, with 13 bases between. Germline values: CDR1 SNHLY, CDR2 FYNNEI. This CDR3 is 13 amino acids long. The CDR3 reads CANGQTANQPQHF. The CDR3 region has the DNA TGTGCCAATGGACAGACCGCCAATCAGCCCCAGCATTTT. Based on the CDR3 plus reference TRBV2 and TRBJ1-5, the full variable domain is EPEVTQTPSHQVTQMGQEVILRCVPISNHLYFYWYRQILGQKVEFLVSFYNNEISEKSEIFDDQFSVERPDGSNFTLKIRSTKLEDSAMYFCANGQTANQPQHFGDGTRLSIL.

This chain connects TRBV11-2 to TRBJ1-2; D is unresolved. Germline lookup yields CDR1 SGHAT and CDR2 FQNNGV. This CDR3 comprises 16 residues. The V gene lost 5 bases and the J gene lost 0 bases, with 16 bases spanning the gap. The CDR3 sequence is CASSRLQGVPNYGYTF. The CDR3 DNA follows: TGTGCCAGCAGCCGCCTACAAGGAGTGCCTAACTATGGCTACACCTTC. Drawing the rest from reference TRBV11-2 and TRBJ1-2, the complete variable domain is EAGVAQSPRYKIIEKRQSVAFWCNPISGHATLYWYQQILGQGPKLLIQFQNNGVVDDSQLPKDRFSAERLKGVDSTLKIQPAKLEDSAVYLCASSRLQGVPNYGYTFGSGTRLTVV.

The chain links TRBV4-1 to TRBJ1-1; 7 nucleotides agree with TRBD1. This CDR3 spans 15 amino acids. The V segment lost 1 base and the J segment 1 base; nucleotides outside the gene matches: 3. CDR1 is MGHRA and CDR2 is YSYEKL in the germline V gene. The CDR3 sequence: CASSQAGTANTEAFF. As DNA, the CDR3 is TGCGCCAGCAGCCAAGCAGGGACAGCGAACACTGAAGCTTTCTTT.

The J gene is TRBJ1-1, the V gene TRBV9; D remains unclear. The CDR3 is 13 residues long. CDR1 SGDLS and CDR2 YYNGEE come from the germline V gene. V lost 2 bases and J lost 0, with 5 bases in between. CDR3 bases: TGTGCCAGCAGCGTCGGTATGAACACTGAAGCTTTCTTT. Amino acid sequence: CASSVGMNTEAFF.

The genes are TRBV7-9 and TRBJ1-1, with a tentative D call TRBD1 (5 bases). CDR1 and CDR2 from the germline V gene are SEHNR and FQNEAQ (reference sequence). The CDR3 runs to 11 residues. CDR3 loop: CSGADRGEAFF. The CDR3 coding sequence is TGTTCCGGAGCTGATAGGGGTGAAGCTTTCTTT.

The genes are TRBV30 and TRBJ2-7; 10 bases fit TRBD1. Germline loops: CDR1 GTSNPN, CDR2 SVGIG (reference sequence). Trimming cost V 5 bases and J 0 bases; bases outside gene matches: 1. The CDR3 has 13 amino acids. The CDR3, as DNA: TGTGCCTGGGGACAGGGGGTCTCCTACGAGCAGTACTTC. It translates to CAWGQGVSYEQYF.

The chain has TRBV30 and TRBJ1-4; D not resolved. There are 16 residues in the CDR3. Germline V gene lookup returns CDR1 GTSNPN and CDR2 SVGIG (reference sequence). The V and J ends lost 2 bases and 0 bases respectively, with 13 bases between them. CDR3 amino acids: CAWSYTHTSTNEKLFF. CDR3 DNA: TGTGCCTGGAGTTATACACACACGTCAACTAATGAAAAACTGTTTTTT.

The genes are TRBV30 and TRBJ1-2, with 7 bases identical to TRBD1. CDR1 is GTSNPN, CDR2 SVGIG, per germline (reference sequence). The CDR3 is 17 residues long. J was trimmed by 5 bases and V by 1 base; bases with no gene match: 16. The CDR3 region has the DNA TGTGCCTGGAGTGGACAGGGCCCCCGGGGAATGGAATATGGCTACACCTTC. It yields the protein CAWSGQGPRGMEYGYTF.

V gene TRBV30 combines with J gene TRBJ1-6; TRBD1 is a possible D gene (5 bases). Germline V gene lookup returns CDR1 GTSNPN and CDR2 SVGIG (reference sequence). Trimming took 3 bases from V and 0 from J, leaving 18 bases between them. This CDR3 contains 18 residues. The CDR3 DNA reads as TGTGCCTGGAGGGGGGGTTTCGGCCCGAGCTCCTATAATTCACCCCTCCACTTT. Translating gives CAWRGGFGPSSYNSPLHF.

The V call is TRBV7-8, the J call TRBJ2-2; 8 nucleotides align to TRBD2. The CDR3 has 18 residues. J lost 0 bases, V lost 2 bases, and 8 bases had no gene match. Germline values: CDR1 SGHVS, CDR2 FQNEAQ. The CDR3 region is CASSLMSGGAANTGELFF. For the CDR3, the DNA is TGTGCCAGCAGCTTAATGTCCGGGGGGGCGGCGAACACCGGGGAGCTGTTTTTT.

In DNA, the CDR3 is TGTGCCAGCAGCTTAAACTTCCCCGCGGTTGTCAATCAGCCCCAGCATTTT. Its protein product is CASSLNFPAVVNQPQHF. V and J are TRBV7-9 and TRBJ1-5; D gene unclear. CDR1 is SEHNR and CDR2 is FQNEAQ in the germline V gene (reference sequence). The CDR3 covers 17 residues. V was pared by 2 bases and J by 3 bases, with 17 bases between.

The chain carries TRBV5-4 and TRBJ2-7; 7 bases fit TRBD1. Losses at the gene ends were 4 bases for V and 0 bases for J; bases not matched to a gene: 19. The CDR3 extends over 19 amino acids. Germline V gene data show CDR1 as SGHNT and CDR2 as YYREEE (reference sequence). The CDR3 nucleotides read TGTGCCAGCAGCCGGTCTCCCCACAACGACAGGGAGATCTCCTACGAGCAGTACTTC. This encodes CASSRSPHNDREISYEQYF.